This TCR beta chain was documented in a study of metastatic and nonmetastatic thyroid tumors. Background on the study: Malignant and benign thyroid patients had repertoires compared in peripheral blood and tumor or nodule tissue. Findings of the study overall: Reports indicated that malignant thyroid tumors showed significantly higher TCR beta diversity than benign nodules did, in blood and tumor.

This CDR3 contains 13 residues. V was shortened by 0 bases and J by 6 bases, with 10 bases between the two germline ends. The germline gives CDR1 SGHRS, CDR2 YFSETQ. A note on this clone: No antigen is known for it.

No patient received treatment before thyroid surgery. Original data processing: A classifier of distant metastasis in papillary thyroid cancer was built from CDR3 differences (across clinicopathological groups). MiXCR reprocessed the PCR reads for TCRdb. V and J calls and clone size were set by TCRdb, not the authors. The sample contains a few thousand clones, 30% to 35% of which appear only once. This receptor was taken from a female donor with papillary thyroid cancer or a benign thyroid nodule (not recorded which). Some clones in this sample may be carry-over from other donors' samples. This rearrangement joins TRBV5-1 to TRBJ2-7, with TRBD2 as a possible D gene (6 bases). The source material was adjacent normal tissue. The CDR3 here is CASSLEVGGEQYF. As DNA, the CDR3 is TGCGCCAGCAGCTTGGAGGTGGGGGGCGAGCAGTACTTC.